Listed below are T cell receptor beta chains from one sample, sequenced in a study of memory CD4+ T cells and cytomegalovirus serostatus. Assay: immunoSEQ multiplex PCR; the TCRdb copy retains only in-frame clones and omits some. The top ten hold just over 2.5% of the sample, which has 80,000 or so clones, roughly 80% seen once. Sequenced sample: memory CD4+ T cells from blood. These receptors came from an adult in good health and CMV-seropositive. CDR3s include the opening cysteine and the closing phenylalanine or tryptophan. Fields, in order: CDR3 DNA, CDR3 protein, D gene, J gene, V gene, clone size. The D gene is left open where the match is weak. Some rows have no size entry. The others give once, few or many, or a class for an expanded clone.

CDR3 DNA: TGCGCCAGCAGCTTGGGGGGACACCTGAACACTGAAGCTTTCTTT; CDR3 protein: CASSLGGHLNTEAFF; D gene: NA; J gene: TRBJ1-1; V gene: TRBV5-1; clone size: NA
CDR3 DNA: TGTGCCAGCAGCTTGTGGGGCTCTGGCTACACCTTC; CDR3 protein: CASSLWGSGYTF; D gene: NA; J gene: TRBJ1-2; V gene: TRBV5-4; clone size: few
CDR3 DNA: TGTGCCAGCAGCCAATCGGCGCGGGGCTACACCTTC; CDR3 protein: CASSQSARGYTF; D gene: NA; J gene: TRBJ1-2; V gene: TRBV16; clone size: once
CDR3 DNA: TGTGCCAGCAGTGTCGTGGTGGGAAACACCATATATTTT; CDR3 protein: CASSVVVGNTIYF; D gene: NA; J gene: TRBJ1-3; V gene: TRBV2; clone size: NA
CDR3 DNA: TGTGCCTGGAGTACTTCGTCCTCCTACGAGCAGTACTTC; CDR3 protein: CAWSTSSSYEQYF; D gene: NA; J gene: TRBJ2-7; V gene: TRBV30; clone size: NA
CDR3 DNA: TGTGCCAGCAGTCCTACAGGGGTTAACTATGGCTACACCTTC; CDR3 protein: CASSPTGVNYGYTF; D gene: TRBD1; J gene: TRBJ1-2; V gene: TRBV6-4; clone size: NA
CDR3 DNA: TGTGCCAGCTCTCCCCCAGCGGGAGGTGTAGTAGATACGCAGTATTTT; CDR3 protein: CASSPPAGGVVDTQYF; D gene: TRBD2; J gene: TRBJ2-3; V gene: TRBV18; clone size: NA
CDR3 DNA: TGTGCCTGGGTCCGGTGGGGGCGGTCGGAGGGCTACACCTTC; CDR3 protein: CAWVRWGRSEGYTF; D gene: NA; J gene: TRBJ1-2; V gene: TRBV30; clone size: NA
CDR3 DNA: TGTGCCTCCCTCAACTCGGGAGGCAATCAGCCCCAGCATTTT; CDR3 protein: CASLNSGGNQPQHF; D gene: NA; J gene: TRBJ1-5; V gene: TRBV5-6; clone size: NA
CDR3 DNA: TGTGCCAGCAGCAACTACAATGAGCAGTTCTTC; CDR3 protein: CASSNYNEQFF; D gene: NA; J gene: TRBJ2-1; V gene: TRBV5-4; clone size: NA
CDR3 DNA: TGTGCCAGCTCACCATCGGTTAACAATGAGCAGTTCTTC; CDR3 protein: CASSPSVNNEQFF; D gene: NA; J gene: TRBJ2-1; V gene: TRBV18; clone size: NA
CDR3 DNA: TGTGCCAGTAGTATCCAGTCGGGAGGGGGCACTGAAGCTTTCTTT; CDR3 protein: CASSIQSGGGTEAFF; D gene: NA; J gene: TRBJ1-1; V gene: TRBV19; clone size: NA
CDR3 DNA: TGCGCCAGCAGCCAACGACCTGGACAGGGCTATGGCTACACCTTC; CDR3 protein: CASSQRPGQGYGYTF; D gene: TRBD1; J gene: TRBJ1-2; V gene: TRBV4-1; clone size: NA
CDR3 DNA: TGTGCCAGCAGCCAAGACCGGGACCCTAATTCACCCCTCCACTTT; CDR3 protein: CASSQDRDPNSPLHF; D gene: NA; J gene: TRBJ1-6; V gene: TRBV4-2; clone size: NA
CDR3 DNA: TGTGCCAGCAGCTCTAGGGGGGCGGGCCAGAACACTGAAGCTTTCTTT; CDR3 protein: CASSSRGAGQNTEAFF; D gene: NA; J gene: TRBJ1-1; V gene: TRBV11-2; clone size: NA
CDR3 DNA: TGTGCCAGCAGCTTAGGGCTCCAAGCTAGCACAGATACGCAGTATTTT; CDR3 protein: CASSLGLQASTDTQYF; D gene: NA; J gene: TRBJ2-3; V gene: TRBV7-2; clone size: NA